The source of this T cell receptor (beta chain) is a study of a mutant IDH1 vaccine in newly diagnosed glioma. Here immunoSEQ multiplex PCR was the method, and the copy in TCRdb shows in-frame clones only, minus some. Among under 70,000 clones listed, nearly 85% were seen once. For this clone: The antigen is undetermined.

With 4 bases clipped from V and 10 bases from J, the junction kept 12 bases outside the gene matches. Germline values: CDR1 SGHTA, CDR2 FQGNSA. This CDR3 has 15 amino acids. This sample's time point: week 23, last vaccination. Every single dose of the vaccine, 300 ug of mutant IDH1 20-mer peptide, came with topical imiquimod. V gene TRBV7-2 combines with J gene TRBJ2-1, with 8 bases identical to TRBD2. The origin of this receptor is a man younger than 35 with glioma. The specimen comprised PBMCs, sampled from a glioma patient whose treatment included an IDH1 peptide vaccine. CDR3 region: CASSWEAGGRFEQFF. In DNA form, the CDR3 reads TGTGCCAGCAGCTGGGAGGCGGGGGGAAGATTCGAGCAGTTCTTC. Full variable domain (remainder filled in from reference TRBV7-2 and TRBJ2-1): GAGVSQSPSNKVTEKGKDVELRCDPISGHTALYWYRQSLGQGLEFLIYFQGNSAPDKSGLPSDRFSAERTGGSVSTLTIQRTQQEDSAVYLCASSWEAGGRFEQFFGPGTRLTVL.